The clone carrying this T cell receptor (beta chain) was found a few times. No antigen is known for it. For repertoire sequencing, the TCR beta CDR3 regions were amplified from RNA transcripts. After a first-round RT-PCR with HTBI primers, a second-round multiplex PCR was run. TCRdb analysed the multiplex PCR reads with MiXCR anew, one entry per CDR3 protein. The sample consists of 660,000 or so distinct CDR3 sequences, under 50% of them appearing once. The CDR3 runs to 13 residues. The V end was cut by 1 base, the J end by 4 bases, with 5 bases between. CDR1 is LGHNA and CDR2 is YNFKEQ in the germline V gene. This record comes from a study of Graves' ophthalmopathy and Graves' hyperthyroidism. Regarding the study as a whole: Most thyroid-expanded clonotypes exceeding 0.001 frequency were also found in blood.

Ophthalmopathy in the donors was of moderate-to-severe activity, with CAS ≥3, NOSPECS ≥4 and duration under 3 months. The sequence came from an adult man with Graves' ophthalmopathy. The genes are TRBV4-2 and TRBJ1-3; D unresolved. What was sequenced was peripheral blood. The CDR3 sequence: CASSQAGGNTIYF. The CDR3 DNA follows: TGTGCCAGCAGCCAAGCCGGCGGAAACACCATATATTTT.